The present TCR beta chain was sequenced within a study of Ad26.COV2.S vaccination and SARS-CoV-2 variants. Study at large: In the study, Ad26.COV2.S was injected intramuscularly once, or twice 56 days apart.

TCRdb keeps only in-frame clones here, not all; method: immunoSEQ multiplex PCR. The repertoire holds 440,000 or so clones, with 80% to 90% as singletons. Noted treatment: around 19 received Ad26.COV2.S at low or high dose, single or two shots; roughly five received placebo; per-sample allocation not given. Sampling happened 63 days after the first vaccine or placebo injection. Boston hosted the donor, who was an adult aged 18-55 years. The administered vaccine (an Ad26 vector) expressed Wuhan-strain SARS-CoV-2 spike. V was shortened by 6 bases and J by 4 bases, with 8 bases between the two germline ends. Germline V CDR1 and CDR2: SNHLY, FYNNEI. The CDR3 length is 12 residues.

Here the sequenced sample was peripheral blood, taken in a trial of Ad26.COV2.S vaccine versus placebo. The receptor was isolated from a person between 18 and 65 years old who received the Ad26.COV2.S COVID-19 vaccine or a placebo. The chain employs TRBV2 and TRBJ2-3; no reliable D call. The CDR3 DNA follows: TGTGCCAGCAGGAGTGGGGCAGATACGCAGTATTTT. It translates to CASRSGADTQYF.